The 10 T cell receptor beta chains below all came from one sample that was sequenced in a study of OX40 agonist ivuxolimab in advanced cancers. The library relied on the immunoSEQ multiplex PCR assay. Here the immuneACCESS table is served through TCRdb, limited to in-frame sequences with V and J called. Missing clones are a known gap in these copies; in checked studies unresolved V genes cover under half, and the rest lacks a known reason. The sample table holds about 73,000 clones, of which about 87% were seen once. The ten largest make up approximately 0.5% of the sample. Sequencing used CD4+ or CD8+ T cells sorted from blood, obtained in a trial of the OX40 agonist ivuxolimab. The receptor set was obtained from an adult with an advanced solid tumor such as melanoma, head and neck, liver or kidney cancer.

This chain connects TRBV7-8 to TRBJ2-5; perhaps D is TRBD1 or TRBD2 (5 bases each). Per the germline V gene, CDR1 is SGHVS and CDR2 is FQNEAQ. Deletions cut 0 bases from V and 5 bases from J, with 10 bases between. The CDR3 has 14 residues. The CDR3: CASSLAEGRETQYF. CDR3 DNA sequence: TGTGCCAGCAGCTTAGCCGAGGGGCGGGAGACCCAGTACTTC.

The V gene is TRBV2, the J gene TRBJ2-1; D could derive from TRBD1 or TRBD2 (5 bases each). Germline V gene sequence: CDR1 SNHLY, CDR2 FYNNEI. The V end was cut by 7 bases, the J end by 6 bases, with 19 bases between. The CDR3 contains 15 residues. This CDR3 reads CASNPRGRASNEQFF. The CDR3 region has the DNA TGTGCCAGCAACCCCCGGGGCAGGGCCTCCAATGAGCAGTTCTTC.

The chain has TRBV4-1 and TRBJ2-1; no definite D call. The CDR3 has 15 amino acids. The ends were cut back, 4 bases at V and 4 bases at J, with 14 bases in the middle. In germline, CDR1 is MGHRA, CDR2 YSYEKL. The CDR3 is CASSPRVDVYNEQFF. Here the CDR3 DNA reads TGCGCCAGCAGCCCCCGGGTAGATGTGTACAATGAGCAGTTCTTC.

The chain is built from TRBV18 and TRBJ1-3, with no clear D. From germline, CDR1 is KGHSH and CDR2 LQKENI. V was clipped by 4 bases and J by 2 bases, with 6 bases between them. This CDR3 is built from 13 residues. CDR3 amino acids: CASSLHPGNTIYF. CDR3 in DNA: TGTGCCAGCTCACTACATCCTGGAAACACCATATATTTT.

The chain carries TRBV10-3 and TRBJ1-1; D unresolved. Germline values: CDR1 ENHRY, CDR2 SYGVKD. The CDR3 is made up of 13 amino acids. Trimming took off 2 bases at V and 5 bases at J, with 9 bases between the two ends. This CDR3 reads CAISEARETEAFF. In DNA form, the CDR3 reads TGTGCCATCAGTGAGGCGCGGGAGACTGAAGCTTTCTTT.

This clone has a single count. The chain is built from TRBV14 and TRBJ1-3; D call uncertain. The CDR3 has 15 amino acids. Germline loops: CDR1 SGHDN, CDR2 FVKESK. Trimming stripped 4 bases from V and 4 bases from J, with 14 bases between. The CDR3 bases are TGTGCCAGCAGCCTCCCCGGTAAGATGGGAAACACCATATATTTT. This codes for CASSLPGKMGNTIYF.

The chain joins TRBV6-5 to TRBJ2-7; 9 bases fit TRBD2. The CDR3 length is 14 residues. Germline trimming cut 3 bases from V and 6 bases from J; bases unmatched to any gene: 6. Germline CDR1 is MNHEY and CDR2 is SVGAGI. DNA of the CDR3: TGTGCCAGCAGTTATTACCCAGCGGGAGGCGAGCAGTACTTC. Translating it yields CASSYYPAGGEQYF.

This sequence joins TRBV5-1 and TRBJ2-3, with D possibly matching TRBD2 (7 bases). V was trimmed by 4 bases and J by 0 bases, leaving 21 bases between them. This CDR3 has 18 amino acids. Germline CDR1 SGHRS, CDR2 YFSETQ. CDR3 residues: CASSRGASGISSTDTQYF. The CDR3 DNA is TGCGCCAGCAGCCGGGGGGCTAGCGGAATATCTAGCACAGATACGCAGTATTTT.

The rearrangement joins TRBV10-2 to TRBJ2-1; D is possibly TRBD1 (6 bases). CDR3 length equals 14 residues. The ends were cut back, 8 bases at V and 3 bases at J, with 14 bases in the middle. Germline assignment: CDR1 WSHSY and CDR2 SAAADI. For the CDR3, the DNA is TGCGCCAGCCGGAGACAGGTCAGCTACAATGAGCAGTTCTTC. This sequence encodes CASRRQVSYNEQFF.

This chain connects TRBV7-9 to TRBJ2-2; either TRBD1 or TRBD2 may fit D (6 bases each). Per germline, CDR1 SEHNR and CDR2 FQNEAQ (reference sequence). The ends were cut back, 7 bases at V and 0 bases at J, with 24 bases in the middle. This CDR3 has 19 residues. The CDR3 here is CASNELPWGRDPNTGELFF. The CDR3 DNA is TGTGCCAGCAACGAACTCCCGTGGGGGCGGGATCCGAACACCGGGGAGCTGTTTTTT.